This T cell receptor beta chain was profiled in a study of CD8+ T cells in alopecia areata. At the level of the study: Treated patients took oral tofacitinib at 5 to 10 mg twice daily. The share of scalp area affected provided the severity score for treated patients.

Extracted from the samples, RNA was reverse transcribed into cDNA to serve as the sequencing template. Some clones are missing from TCRdb's copy, which holds only in-frame ones; the method was immunoSEQ multiplex PCR. Among about 190,000 clones listed, around 66% were seen once. CDR1 and CDR2 from the germline V gene are KGHSH and LQKENI. The germline V and J ends were trimmed by 1 base and 8 bases, with 8 bases remaining between them. The CDR3 runs 12 residues. As to treatment: oral pan-JAK inhibitor, 5-10 mg twice daily. Overall study results and limits: Compared with normal scalp, lesional scalp had higher clonality and more expanded CD8+ clones. Scalp clonality and expanded CD8+ clones among the top 100 were significantly decreased by tofacitinib.

A remark on this clone: Its matching antigen is unknown.

The receptor was isolated from a human donor with alopecia areata. The chain joins TRBV18 to TRBJ1-2; the D gene is possibly TRBD1 (5 bases). Sequences were derived from CD4+ T cells sorted from blood, sampled at week 4, from a patient treated with tofacitinib. The CDR3 nucleotides read TGTGCCAGCTCACCACGGGACGGCGGCTACACCTTC. Protein sequence: CASSPRDGGYTF.